A single sample gave rise to the 19 T cell receptor beta chains below, sequenced in a study of monozygotic twins with cystic fibrosis. TCRdb's table, derived via immunoSEQ multiplex PCR, lists solely in-frame clones and lacks some. The sample holds fewer than 20,000 clones, around 97% seen once. The specimen sequenced was blood. The receptor source for this set is a woman aged 25 to 45 with cystic fibrosis.

The gene calls are TRBV7-2 and TRBJ1-1; D gene uncertain. The CDR3 is 13 residues long. Trimming left V 4 bases short and J 5 bases short, with 11 bases between. Germline V CDR1 and CDR2: SGHTA, FQGNSA. CDR3 loop: CASSSRVRTEAFF. The CDR3 DNA reads TGTGCCAGCAGCTCTAGGGTGCGTACTGAAGCTTTCTTT.

This chain connects TRBV6-1 to TRBJ1-5; 7 bases line up with TRBD1. Germline V gene lookup returns CDR1 MNHNS and CDR2 SASEGT. With V trimmed by 11 bases and J by 3 bases, 10 bases remained unmatched. The CDR3 loop spans 14 amino acids. Here the CDR3 DNA reads TGTGCCGGATCATGGGGACAGATCAATCAGCCCCAGCATTTT. Its protein product is CAGSWGQINQPQHF.

The chain combines TRBV4-3 with TRBJ2-7, with TRBD1 matching 9 bases. V lost 1 base, J lost 3 bases, and 13 bases stayed unmatched. The CDR3 has 18 amino acids. Germline loops: CDR1 LGHNA, CDR2 YSLEER. In DNA, the CDR3 is TGCGCCAGCAGCCAAGGGCCCCCGGGACAGGGTGGGGGCTACGAGCAGTACTTC. It encodes CASSQGPPGQGGGYEQYF.

The V call is TRBV30, the J call TRBJ2-7; D possibly matches TRBD1 or TRBD2 (5 bases each). From germline, CDR1 is GTSNPN and CDR2 SVGIG (reference sequence). This CDR3 region has 11 residues. V lost 8 bases and J lost 4, with 12 bases in between. CDR3 DNA: TGTGCCGCCCGGGGCGGGTACGAGCAGTACTTC. Its translation: CAARGGYEQYF.

The rearrangement links TRBV7-9 to TRBJ2-2, with 7 bases aligning to TRBD1. Germline V CDR1 and CDR2: SEHNR, FQNEAQ (reference sequence). The J segment lost 6 bases and the V segment lost 3 bases, leaving 1 base of the junction unmatched. There are 13 residues in the CDR3. The DNA for the CDR3 is TGTGCCAGCAGCTTCACAGGGGCCGGGGAGCTGTTTTTT. Protein sequence: CASSFTGAGELFF.

The chain uses TRBV23-1 and TRBJ1-2; D may be TRBD1 (5 bases). TRBV23-1 is flagged as an ORF with uncertain function. With 6 bases removed from V and 3 bases from J, the gap between germline ends came to 20 bases. CDR3 length equals 16 residues. CDR3 DNA: TGCGCCAGCAGGTCCCAATTGGGGGTAAATTACTATGGCTACACCTTC. This codes for CASRSQLGVNYYGYTF.

The V gene is TRBV4-1, the J gene TRBJ2-5; TRBD1 matches at 7 bases. CDR3 length equals 15 residues. Germline CDR1 and CDR2: MGHRA and YSYEKL. V trimming: 0 bases; J trimming: 3 bases; junction bases outside the gene matches: 4. The CDR3 DNA reads TGCGCCAGCAGCCAAGAGACAGGGATTGAAGAGACCCAGTACTTC. This sequence encodes CASSQETGIEETQYF.

In this sample, this clone turned up once. The chain recombines TRBV19 with TRBJ1-6; the D gene is possibly TRBD1 (5 bases). Trimming took off 5 bases at V and 6 bases at J, with 8 bases between the two ends. The CDR3 has 13 residues. Germline values: CDR1 LNHDA, CDR2 SQIVND (reference sequence). The CDR3 protein is CASSLTVNSPLHF. Written as DNA, the CDR3 is TGTGCCAGTAGTCTGACAGTTAATTCACCCCTCCACTTT.

V and J are TRBV5-5 and TRBJ1-2; 9 positions match TRBD1. This CDR3 spans 13 amino acids. The trim removed 3 bases at V and 7 bases at J, leaving 4 bases unmatched. The germline gives CDR1 SGHKS, CDR2 YYEKEE (reference sequence). CDR3 DNA sequence: TGTGCCAGCAGCTCTATACAGGGGGCTGGCTACACCTTC. This sequence encodes CASSSIQGAGYTF. The variable domain in full, completed from reference TRBV5-5 and TRBJ1-2, reads DAGVTQSPTHLIKTRGQQVTLRCSPISGHKSVSWYQQVLGQGPQFIFQYYEKEERGRGNFPDRFSARQFPNYSSELNVNALLLGDSALYLCASSSIQGAGYTFGSGTRLTVV.

This clone appeared once. This chain connects TRBV7-9 to TRBJ2-2; the D gene is possibly TRBD2 (5 bases). The CDR3 consists of 18 residues. The V gene lost 2 bases and the J gene lost 0 bases, with 16 bases spanning the gap. CDR1 and CDR2 (germline): SEHNR, FQNEAQ (reference sequence). The CDR3 DNA reads as TGTGCCAGCAGCTTACCGGGAAATGTCCCCGCGAACACCGGGGAGCTGTTTTTT. Residues: CASSLPGNVPANTGELFF.

This clone was seen just once. J is TRBJ1-1 and V is TRBV21-1. TRBV21-1 represents a pseudogene. The CDR3 is made up of 13 amino acids. CDR3 amino acids: CASNLKGGTEAFF. The CDR3 DNA follows: TGTGCCAGCAACTTAAAGGGGGGAACTGAAGCTTTCTTT.

The chain links TRBV5-1 to TRBJ1-2; D uncertain. Germline V gives CDR1 SGHRS, CDR2 YFSETQ. The CDR3 consists of 13 residues. V lost 7 bases, J lost 6 bases, and 16 bases lay in between. The CDR3 is CASGPLGGDGYTF. The CDR3 nucleotides read TGCGCCAGCGGTCCCCTCGGAGGCGATGGCTACACCTTC.

This clone was recorded only once. V usage is TRBV2 and J usage is TRBJ2-5; 8 bases agree with TRBD1. This CDR3 is built from 12 residues. V lost 6 bases, J lost 11 bases, and 8 bases stayed unmatched. Germline V lookup: CDR1 SNHLY, CDR2 FYNNEI. In DNA form, the CDR3 reads TGTGCCAGCAGCCAGGGGGCGGGTGAGCAGTACTTC. Amino acids: CASSQGAGEQYF.

In this sample, this clone turned up once. V gene TRBV9 combines with J gene TRBJ1-2, with no clear D. This CDR3 has 12 residues. From germline, CDR1 is SGDLS and CDR2 YYNGEE. The V gene lost 4 bases and the J gene lost 7 bases, with 11 bases spanning the gap. CDR3 coding DNA: TGTGCCAGCAGCACCCGGACTAGTGGCTACACCTTC. Amino acids: CASSTRTSGYTF. Full variable domain (missing parts from reference TRBV9 and TRBJ1-2): DSGVTQTPKHLITATGQRVTLRCSPRSGDLSVYWYQQSLDQGLQFLIQYYNGEERAKGNILERFSAQQFPDLHSELNLSSLELGDSALYFCASSTRTSGYTFGSGTRLTVV.

The chain combines TRBV2 with TRBJ2-7; D may be TRBD1 (6 bases). V was cut by 5 bases and J by 1 base, with 9 bases left in between. From germline, CDR1 is SNHLY and CDR2 FYNNEI. The CDR3 consists of 13 residues. The CDR3 reads CASSPQGSYEQYF. DNA of the CDR3: TGTGCCAGCAGTCCACAGGGTTCCTACGAGCAGTACTTC.

V is TRBV4-1 and J is TRBJ2-7; TRBD1 is a possible D gene (6 bases). Germline V lookup: CDR1 MGHRA, CDR2 YSYEKL. Trimming removed 0 bases at V and 6 bases at J, with 12 bases between. The CDR3 totals 14 residues. Here the CDR3 DNA reads TGCGCCAGCAGCCAAGATGGGACACGGCCCGAGCAGTACTTC. This gives the protein CASSQDGTRPEQYF.

This clone was recorded once. The chain is built from TRBV7-8 and TRBJ2-7; 11 positions match TRBD2. Trimming cost V 5 bases and J 7 bases; bases outside gene matches: 10. Germline V CDR1 and CDR2: SGHVS, FQNEAQ. The CDR3 totals 15 residues. DNA of the CDR3: TGTGCCAGCAGCCGATCTCTAGCGGGGGGCTATGAGCAGTACTTC. Encoded protein: CASSRSLAGGYEQYF.

The chain uses TRBV12-5 and TRBJ2-3, with 11 bases that match TRBD2. J gave up 4 bases and V 4 bases, and 7 bases lay outside the gene matches. This CDR3 is built from 16 residues. Germline V CDR1 and CDR2: LGHNT, FRNRAP. CDR3 loop: CASGWAPSGGPDTQYF. The DNA for the CDR3 is TGTGCTAGTGGTTGGGCCCCTAGCGGGGGGCCAGATACGCAGTATTTT. Looking up the rest from reference TRBV12-5 and TRBJ2-3 gives the full variable domain: DARVTQTPRHKVTEMGQEVTMRCQPILGHNTVFWYRQTMMQGLELLAYFRNRAPLDDSGMPKDRFSAEMPDATLATLKIQPSEPRDSAVYFCASGWAPSGGPDTQYFGPGTRLTVL.

J is TRBJ1-5 and V is TRBV19; a possible D gene is TRBD1 (5 bases). This CDR3 contains 14 residues. Germline V gene sequence: CDR1 LNHDA, CDR2 SQIVND (reference sequence). The ends were cut back, 1 base at V and 6 bases at J, with 10 bases in the middle. The CDR3 DNA is TGTGCCAGTAGTATAGTCCAGGGTCGTCAGCCCCAGCATTTT. Amino acids: CASSIVQGRQPQHF.